This T cell receptor beta chain was found in a study of T cells after yellow fever vaccination (dated by TCRdb to between 2017 and 2020). Regarding the study in general: The SMART-Seq v4 Ultra Low Input RNA kit was used to prepare libraries from fractions with low cell numbers. To follow T-cell clones before and after both primary and booster YFV17D yellow fever vaccination, bulk TCR alpha and beta repertoires underwent longitudinal sequencing. Two healthy male donors made up the cohort, one aged 18 to 29 years and the other aged 30 to 40 years. Blood was drawn at multiple timepoints before and after primary and secondary immunization, with bulk PBMC replicates and cell subsets isolated.

TCR cDNA was synthesized by 5'RACE template switching, through which a universal primer site and unique molecular identifiers were introduced. Priming of cDNA synthesis was performed from both the TCR alpha and TCR beta constant segments. Library amplification used two PCR steps, and the second PCR step added sample barcodes and sequencing adapters. Sequencing of the libraries was done on either Illumina HiSeq 2500 (2x100 bp) or NovaSeq (2x150 bp). Concerning the study's data processing: Demultiplexing of reads and collapsing into UMI consensus sequences were performed with MIGEC, and V(D)J alignment was carried out with MiXCR. Vaccine-responding clonotypes were identified with edgeR using replicate PBMC samples, with FDR below 0.01 and a log2 fold change above 5 up to day 15 being required. Each bulk clonotype was labeled CD4 or CD8 based on which sequenced repertoire, CD4 or CD8, contained the clonotype at higher abundance. TCRdb redid the processing of the public reads, applying fastp at Q25 and MiXCR, and retained in-frame beta chains. Records with the same CDR3 protein are collapsed into one entry carrying the most frequent genes and DNA. For this entry, the V and J calls and clone size follow TCRdb and not the study's own pipeline. The table for this sample lists around 360,000 distinct CDR3 sequences; 11% of them were counted only once. The ten largest clonotypes hold 15% to 20% of the sample.

Via the germline V gene, CDR1 is SGHRS and CDR2 YFSETQ. V sheds 2 bases and J sheds 0 bases, leaving 8 bases between their ends. Measured from the cysteine to the phenylalanine, the CDR3 is 15 residues long. Of the read, only the CDR3 DNA is kept; its 45 bases are in frame from base 1. A remark on this clonotype: What antigen it recognizes has not been identified. The sample holds no much larger clone one base away, and base qualities are not on file.

Overall study outcomes, separate from this receptor: Because only two donors were included in the study, the extent to which the findings can be generalized is limited. A small fraction of clonotypes appeared in both the CD4 and CD8 compartments, likely as a result of convergent recombination. FACS-sorted repertoires could contain abundant contaminating clonotypes from the bulk population, so computational filtering was required. Compared with the primary T-cell response, the secondary T-cell response was weaker but faster, peaking on day 5 rather than day 15. After the booster, most clones that had expanded after primary vaccination were detected again (roughly 96% of CD4 and 88% of CD8), suggesting broad maintenance of memory.

The treatment or condition label for this specimen denotes: live attenuated yellow fever vaccine strain. Two biological replicates of bulk PBMCs were collected at each blood-draw timepoint. PBMCs were isolated from peripheral blood using a standard Ficoll-Paque protocol. RNA was extracted with TriZol from bulk PBMCs, CD4 and CD8 fractions, and dextramer-positive and dextramer-negative fractions. The sequence was collected from a man aged 18 to 35 who received the YFV17D yellow fever vaccine. The material was PBMCs, obtained on the day of the first yellow fever vaccination. The rearrangement joined TRBV5-1 to TRBJ2-2; no D segment can be confidently identified. At the DNA level, the sequence is TGCGCCAGCAGCTTCGGCAAACCGAACACCGGGGAGCTGTTTTTT. This translates into CASSFGKPNTGELFF.